This entry lists 21 T cell receptor beta chains sequenced from one sample in a study of T cell responses to AZD1222 COVID-19 vaccine. Repertoires were generated with immunoSEQ multiplex PCR, while TCRdb's copy carries only in-frame clones and drops some. The sample yields under 250,000 clones, approximately 94% seen once. Sequencing used peripheral blood, obtained on day 0 of MenACWY control vaccination. Every receptor here comes from an adult in good health.

The genes are TRBV27 and TRBJ1-2; TRBD1 agrees at 7 bases. Germline lookup yields CDR1 MNHEY and CDR2 SMNVEV (reference sequence). This CDR3 is built from 13 residues. The ends lost 7 bases at V and 3 bases at J; junction bases unmatched: 5. The CDR3 reads CASKGAMDYGYTF. The DNA of the CDR3 is TGTGCCAGCAAGGGGGCAATGGACTATGGCTACACCTTC.

This chain uses TRBV5-1 with TRBJ1-1; D may be TRBD1 (5 bases). This CDR3 has 15 residues. Looked up from germline, CDR1 is SGHRS and CDR2 is YFSETQ. The ends were cut back, 0 bases at V and 1 base at J, with 10 bases in the middle. CDR3 sequence reads: CASSLGSGANTEAFF. The CDR3 DNA is TGCGCCAGCAGCTTGGGATCCGGGGCGAACACTGAAGCTTTCTTT.

The chain uses TRBV12-5 and TRBJ1-2; D is undetermined. V was clipped by 10 bases and J by 2 bases, with 14 bases between them. The CDR3 is made up of 13 amino acids. Germline V gene sequence: CDR1 LGHNT, CDR2 FRNRAP. The CDR3 spells CATGGIENYGYTF. The CDR3 DNA reads TGTGCTACGGGAGGGATCGAGAACTATGGCTACACCTTC.

V usage is TRBV19 and J usage is TRBJ1-5, with D hard to call. Germline V gives CDR1 LNHDA, CDR2 SQIVND (reference sequence). Trimming took off 6 bases at V and 0 bases at J, with 12 bases between the two ends. The CDR3 consists of 15 residues. The chain's CDR3 is CASRGLDYSNQPQHF. The CDR3, as DNA: TGTGCCAGTAGGGGTTTAGATTATAGCAATCAGCCCCAGCATTTT.

DNA for the CDR3: TGCAGCGTGGCACGAAGTGGCAATCAGCCCCAGCATTTT. It specifies CSVARSGNQPQHF. The V call is TRBV29-1, the J call TRBJ1-5, with D unclear. V lost 6 bases to trimming and J lost 2 bases, with 11 bases between them. Germline CDR1 reads SQVTM; CDR2 reads ANQGSEA. The CDR3 sequence is 13 residues long. Complete variable domain (other parts from reference TRBV29-1 and TRBJ1-5): SAVISQKPSRDICQRGTSLTIQCQVDSQVTMMFWYRQQPGQSLTLIATANQGSEATYESGFVIDKFPISRPNLTFSTLTVSNMSPEDSSIYLCSVARSGNQPQHFGDGTRLSIL.

CDR3 residues: CASSTGQGRTTEAFF. CDR3 coding DNA: TGTGCCAGCAGCACCGGACAGGGGAGGACCACTGAAGCTTTCTTT. V is TRBV5-4 and J is TRBJ1-1, with TRBD1 identical over 9 bases. CDR1 is SGHNT and CDR2 is YYREEE in the germline V gene (reference sequence). The CDR3 length is 15 residues. With V trimmed by 4 bases and J by 4 bases, 8 bases remained unmatched.

This chain links TRBV5-4 with TRBJ2-2; 10 bases fit TRBD1. Germline V gene data show CDR1 as SGHNT and CDR2 as YYREEE (reference sequence). The length of the CDR3 is 16 residues. Trimming removed 4 bases from V and 3 bases from J; junction bases left unmatched: 6. CDR3 amino acids: CASSLGQGEDTGELFF. CDR3 bases: TGTGCCAGCAGCCTAGGACAGGGGGAGGACACCGGGGAGCTGTTTTTT.

The rearrangement uses TRBV7-8 and TRBJ2-1; TRBD2 matches 7 bases. This CDR3 is 17 amino acids long. Germline-derived CDR1 and CDR2 are SGHVS and FQNEAQ. The V segment lost 3 bases and the J segment 6 bases; nucleotides outside the gene matches: 14. CDR3 residues: CASSFLAGAGPPNEQFF. Written as DNA, the CDR3 is TGTGCCAGCAGCTTCCTCGCGGGAGCGGGGCCGCCCAATGAGCAGTTCTTC.

CDR3 sequence (DNA): TGTGCCAGCAGTTTGTACCCCCCGGTGGCGCGGACTTCTCGCAATCAGCCCCAGCATTTT. This encodes CASSLYPPVARTSRNQPQHF. The chain links TRBV27 to TRBJ1-5; unclear D gene. The V end was cut by 3 bases, the J end by 2 bases, with 26 bases between. The CDR3 is 20 amino acids. Germline V lookup: CDR1 MNHEY, CDR2 SMNVEV (reference sequence).

This sequence joins TRBV19 and TRBJ1-2, with D hard to call. The germline V gene has CDR1 LNHDA and CDR2 SQIVND (reference sequence). There are 10 residues in the CDR3. V lost 7 bases and J 5 bases, leaving 5 bases between the germline ends. CDR3 protein: CASKKYGYTF. The CDR3 DNA is TGTGCCAGTAAAAAGTATGGCTACACCTTC.

This rearrangement joins TRBV4-3 to TRBJ2-1; no reliable D call. Germline V lookup: CDR1 LGHNA, CDR2 YSLEER. V shed 4 bases and J shed 5 bases, with 12 bases lying between them. The CDR3 length is 14 residues. The CDR3 DNA is TGCGCCAGCAGCCTGCGTCTACCGGACAATGAGCAGTTCTTC. Its protein is CASSLRLPDNEQFF.

V usage is TRBV7-8 and J usage is TRBJ1-2; D is possibly TRBD1 (5 bases). V dropped 4 bases and J dropped 4 bases, with 16 bases sitting between them. The length of the CDR3 is 15 residues. The germline V gene encodes CDR1 SGHVS and CDR2 FQNEAQ. The CDR3 nucleotides read TGTGCCAGCAGCTCATCCCCCGGGACGGCCTATGGCTACACCTTC. Its translation is CASSSSPGTAYGYTF.

The chain links TRBV7-2 to TRBJ2-2; TRBD1 might be the D (6 bases). CDR1 and CDR2 (germline): SGHTA, FQGNSA. This CDR3 region has 16 residues. Trimming pared 7 bases from V and 5 bases from J, leaving 20 bases between. CDR3 sequence (DNA): TGTGCCAGCACTAATAGGGGGTCTCACAAAACCGGGGAGCTGTTTTTT. This gives the protein CASTNRGSHKTGELFF.

The chain carries TRBV5-1 and TRBJ1-2, with no clear D. Germline CDR1 SGHRS, CDR2 YFSETQ. V was clipped by 0 bases and J by 5 bases, with 14 bases between them. CDR3 length equals 15 residues. The CDR3 DNA follows: TGCGCCAGCAGCTTGGGTAGTGTCAGTAATTATGGCTACACCTTC. Translated: CASSLGSVSNYGYTF. Using reference TRBV5-1 and TRBJ1-2 for the parts outside the CDR3, the full variable domain is KAGVTQTPRYLIKTRGQQVTLSCSPISGHRSVSWYQQTPGQGLQFLFEYFSETQRNKGNFPGRFSGRQFSNSRSEMNVSTLELGDSALYLCASSLGSVSNYGYTFGSGTRLTVV.

The J gene is TRBJ2-3, the V gene TRBV7-9, with 8 positions matching TRBD2. The trim removed 7 bases at V and 1 base at J, leaving 4 bases unmatched. CDR3 size: 14 residues. Germline V gene data show CDR1 as SEHNR and CDR2 as FQNEAQ (reference sequence). The CDR3 region has the DNA TGTGCCAGCACCCGAGCGGGGGGCACAGATACGCAGTATTTT. It yields the protein CASTRAGGTDTQYF. Full variable domain (missing parts from reference TRBV7-9 and TRBJ2-3): DTGVSQNPRHKITKRGQNVTFRCDPISEHNRLYWYRQTLGQGPEFLTYFQNEAQLEKSRLLSDRFSAERPKGSFSTLEIQRTEQGDSAMYLCASTRAGGTDTQYFGPGTRLTVL.

This clone was recorded only once. At one of its ends the junction is not consistent with the germline gene, which may arise from a read error. V gene TRBV6-5 combines with J gene TRBJ2-1; D may be TRBD1 or TRBD2 (5 bases each). The CDR3 totals 12 residues. Germline loops: CDR1 MNHEY, CDR2 SVGAGI. In nucleotides, the CDR3 is TGTGCCAGCGTCCCACCAGAGGGGACCCGTATCTTC. Encoded protein: CASVPPEGTRIF.

The chain couples TRBV29-1 to TRBJ1-1, with D possibly TRBD1 on 6 matching bases. The CDR3 covers 14 residues. Looked up from germline, CDR1 is SQVTM and CDR2 is ANQGSEA. V was pared by 6 bases and J by 6 bases, with 20 bases between. The CDR3 nucleotides are TGCAGCGTCCTGCGAACTTACAGGGTCCCTGAAGCTTTCTTT. It encodes CSVLRTYRVPEAFF.

The V and J genes are TRBV27 and TRBJ1-5; D ambiguous. V lost 1 base, J lost 3 bases, and 4 bases lay in between. Germline V gene data show CDR1 as MNHEY and CDR2 as SMNVEV (reference sequence). The CDR3 totals 13 residues. The CDR3 sequence is CASSLFPNQPQHF. CDR3 sequence (DNA): TGTGCCAGCAGTTTATTCCCCAATCAGCCCCAGCATTTT.

The chain has TRBV6-1 and TRBJ1-1; D is unresolved. The CDR3 length is 15 residues. Per the germline V gene, CDR1 is MNHNS and CDR2 is SASEGT. Deletions cut 3 bases from V and 3 bases from J, with 14 bases between. In nucleotides, the CDR3 is TGTGCCAGCAGTGACCCGGAGATTTTATACACTGAAGCTTTCTTT. As protein: CASSDPEILYTEAFF.

V gene TRBV6-2 or TRBV6-3 combines with J gene TRBJ1-4; D is unclear. The germline V gene encodes CDR1 MNHEY and CDR2 SVGEGT. This CDR3 has 16 amino acids. The V end was cut by 0 bases, the J end by 1 base, with 9 bases between. The CDR3 DNA reads as TGTGCCAGCAGTTACTCGGGCAGCGGAACTAATGAAAAACTGTTTTTT. Protein: CASSYSGSGTNEKLFF.

V and J are TRBV7-3 and TRBJ1-5; D unclear. The CDR3 length is 13 residues. Germline loops: CDR1 SGHTA, CDR2 FQGTGA. Deletions cut 1 base from V and 8 bases from J, with 9 bases between. The DNA for the CDR3 is TGTGCCAGCAGCTTAATCGATCGGGAGCCCCAGCATTTT. Protein: CASSLIDREPQHF.